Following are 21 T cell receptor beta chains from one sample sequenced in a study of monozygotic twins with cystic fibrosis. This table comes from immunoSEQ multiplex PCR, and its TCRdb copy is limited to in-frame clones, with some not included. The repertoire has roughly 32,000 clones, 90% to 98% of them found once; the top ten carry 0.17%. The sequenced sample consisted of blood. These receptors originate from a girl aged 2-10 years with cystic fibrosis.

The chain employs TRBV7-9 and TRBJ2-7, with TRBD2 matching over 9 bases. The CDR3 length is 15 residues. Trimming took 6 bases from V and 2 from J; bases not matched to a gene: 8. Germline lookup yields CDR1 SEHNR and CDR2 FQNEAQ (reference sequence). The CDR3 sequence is CASSSPSGVAYEQYF. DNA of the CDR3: TGTGCCAGCAGTTCCCCTAGCGGGGTCGCCTACGAGCAGTACTTC. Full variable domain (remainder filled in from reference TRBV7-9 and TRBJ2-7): DTGVSQNPRHKITKRGQNVTFRCDPISEHNRLYWYRQTLGQGPEFLTYFQNEAQLEKSRLLSDRFSAERPKGSFSTLEIQRTEQGDSAMYLCASSSPSGVAYEQYFGPGTRLTVT.

The CDR3 nucleotides are TGTGCCAGCAGCTTAGTTGCATCAACTAATGAAAAACTGTTTTTT. Its translation: CASSLVASTNEKLFF. V and J are TRBV7-2 and TRBJ1-4; D not certain. CDR3 length equals 15 residues. Germline V CDR1 and CDR2: SGHTA, FQGNSA. Between the trimmed V and J ends, which lost 1 base and 0 bases, there was a span of 6 bases.

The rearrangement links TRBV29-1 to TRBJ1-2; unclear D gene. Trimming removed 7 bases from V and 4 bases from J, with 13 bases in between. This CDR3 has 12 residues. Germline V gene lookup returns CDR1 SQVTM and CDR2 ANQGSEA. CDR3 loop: CSATGLRYGYTF. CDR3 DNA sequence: TGCAGCGCGACCGGACTGCGCTATGGCTACACCTTC.

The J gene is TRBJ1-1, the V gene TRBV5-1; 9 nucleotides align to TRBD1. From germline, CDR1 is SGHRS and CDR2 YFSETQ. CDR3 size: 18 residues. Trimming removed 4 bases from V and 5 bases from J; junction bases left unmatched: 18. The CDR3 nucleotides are TGCGCCAGCAGCGTCGGGACAGGGTTATCTTTCACGGGGACTGAAGCTTTCTTT. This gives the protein CASSVGTGLSFTGTEAFF.

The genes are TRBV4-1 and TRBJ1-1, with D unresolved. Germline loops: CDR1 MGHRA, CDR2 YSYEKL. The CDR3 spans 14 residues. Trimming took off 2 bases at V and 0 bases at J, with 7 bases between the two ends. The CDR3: CASSQSNLNTEAFF. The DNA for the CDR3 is TGCGCCAGCAGCCAAAGCAATTTGAACACTGAAGCTTTCTTT.

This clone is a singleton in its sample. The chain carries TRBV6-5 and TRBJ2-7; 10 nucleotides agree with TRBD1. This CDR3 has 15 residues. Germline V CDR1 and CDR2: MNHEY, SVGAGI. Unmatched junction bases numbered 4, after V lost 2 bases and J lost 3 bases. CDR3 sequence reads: CASSYSGDRGYEQYF. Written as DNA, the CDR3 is TGTGCCAGCAGTTACAGCGGGGACAGGGGCTACGAGCAGTACTTC.

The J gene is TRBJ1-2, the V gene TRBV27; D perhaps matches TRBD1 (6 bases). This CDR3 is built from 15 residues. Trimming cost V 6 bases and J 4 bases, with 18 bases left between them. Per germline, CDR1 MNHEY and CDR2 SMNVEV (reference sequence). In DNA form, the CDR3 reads TGTGCCAGCAGGCTACAGGGACCCCTCGGCTATGGCTACACCTTC. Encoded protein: CASRLQGPLGYGYTF.

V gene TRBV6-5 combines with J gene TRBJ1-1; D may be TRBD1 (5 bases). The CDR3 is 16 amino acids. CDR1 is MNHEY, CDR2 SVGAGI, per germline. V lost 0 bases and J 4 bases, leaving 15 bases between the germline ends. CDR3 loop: CASSYSGAGGSTEAFF. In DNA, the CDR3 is TGTGCCAGCAGTTACTCGGGCGCCGGGGGATCCACTGAAGCTTTCTTT.

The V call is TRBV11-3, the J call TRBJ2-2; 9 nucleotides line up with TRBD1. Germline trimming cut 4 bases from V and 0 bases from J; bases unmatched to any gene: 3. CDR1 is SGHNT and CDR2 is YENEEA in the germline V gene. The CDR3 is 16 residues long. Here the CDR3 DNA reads TGTGCCAGCAGCTCTTGGACAGGGGCGAACACCGGGGAGCTGTTTTTT. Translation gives CASSSWTGANTGELFF.

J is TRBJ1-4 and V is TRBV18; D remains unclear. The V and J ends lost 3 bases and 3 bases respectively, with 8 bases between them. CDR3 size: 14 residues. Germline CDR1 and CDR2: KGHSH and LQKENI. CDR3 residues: CASSPSQSNEKLFF. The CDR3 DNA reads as TGTGCCAGCTCACCGAGTCAGTCTAATGAAAAACTGTTTTTT.

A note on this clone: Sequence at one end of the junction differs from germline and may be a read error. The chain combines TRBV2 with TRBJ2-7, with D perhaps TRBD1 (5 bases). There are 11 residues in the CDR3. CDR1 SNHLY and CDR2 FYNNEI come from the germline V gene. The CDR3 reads CALRQIYEQYF. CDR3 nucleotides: TGCGCACTGCGACAGATATACGAGCAGTACTTC.

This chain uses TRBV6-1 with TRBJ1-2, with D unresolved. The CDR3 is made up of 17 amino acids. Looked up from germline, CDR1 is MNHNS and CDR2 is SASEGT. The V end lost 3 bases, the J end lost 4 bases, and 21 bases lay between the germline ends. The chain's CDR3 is CASSEPIPGSYTYGYTF. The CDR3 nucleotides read TGTGCCAGCAGTGAGCCTATCCCGGGGAGCTACACCTATGGCTACACCTTC.

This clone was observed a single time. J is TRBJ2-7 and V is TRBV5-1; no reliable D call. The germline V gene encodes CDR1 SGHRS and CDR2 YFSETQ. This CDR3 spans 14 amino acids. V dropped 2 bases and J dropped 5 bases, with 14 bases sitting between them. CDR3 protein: CASSFGSVDDEQYF. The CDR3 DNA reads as TGCGCCAGCAGCTTTGGATCGGTGGACGACGAGCAGTACTTC.

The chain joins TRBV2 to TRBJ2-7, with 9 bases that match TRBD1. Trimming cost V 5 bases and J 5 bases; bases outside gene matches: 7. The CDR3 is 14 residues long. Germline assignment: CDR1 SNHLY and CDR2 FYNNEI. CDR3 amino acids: CASSTPGQGNEQYF. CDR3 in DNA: TGTGCCAGCAGTACCCCGGGACAGGGAAACGAGCAGTACTTC.

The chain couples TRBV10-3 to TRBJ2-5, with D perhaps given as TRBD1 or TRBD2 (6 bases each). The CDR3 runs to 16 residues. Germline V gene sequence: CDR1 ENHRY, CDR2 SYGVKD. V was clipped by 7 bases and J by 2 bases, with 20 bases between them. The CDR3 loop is CAINGGPGTGQETQYF. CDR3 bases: TGTGCCATCAATGGGGGGCCTGGGACGGGACAAGAGACCCAGTACTTC.

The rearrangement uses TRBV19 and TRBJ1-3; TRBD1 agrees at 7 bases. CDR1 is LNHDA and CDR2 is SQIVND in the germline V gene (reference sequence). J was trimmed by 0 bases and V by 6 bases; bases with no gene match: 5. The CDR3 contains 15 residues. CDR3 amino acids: CASSPTGDSGNTIYF. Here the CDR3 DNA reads TGTGCCAGTAGCCCAACAGGGGACTCTGGAAACACCATATATTTT. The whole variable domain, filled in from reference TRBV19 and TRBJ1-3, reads DGGITQSPKYLFRKEGQNVTLSCEQNLNHDAMYWYRQDPGQGLRLIYYSQIVNDFQKGDIAEGYSVSREKKESFPLTVTSAQKNPTAFYLCASSPTGDSGNTIYFGEGSWLTVV.

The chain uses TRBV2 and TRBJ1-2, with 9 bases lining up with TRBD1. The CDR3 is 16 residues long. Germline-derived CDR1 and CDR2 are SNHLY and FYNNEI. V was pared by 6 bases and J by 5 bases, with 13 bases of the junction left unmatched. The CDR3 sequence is CASRGRTGGRAYGYTF. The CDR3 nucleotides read TGTGCCAGCAGGGGCAGAACAGGGGGCCGGGCTTATGGCTACACCTTC.

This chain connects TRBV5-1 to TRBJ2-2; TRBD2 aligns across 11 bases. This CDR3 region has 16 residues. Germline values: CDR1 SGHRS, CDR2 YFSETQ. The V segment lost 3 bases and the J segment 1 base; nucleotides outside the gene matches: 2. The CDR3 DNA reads TGCGCCAGCAGCTCCGGGACTAGCGGGAACACCGGGGAGCTGTTTTTT. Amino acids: CASSSGTSGNTGELFF. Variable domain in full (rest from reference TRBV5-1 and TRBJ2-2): KAGVTQTPRYLIKTRGQQVTLSCSPISGHRSVSWYQQTPGQGLQFLFEYFSETQRNKGNFPGRFSGRQFSNSRSEMNVSTLELGDSALYLCASSSGTSGNTGELFFGEGSRLTVL.

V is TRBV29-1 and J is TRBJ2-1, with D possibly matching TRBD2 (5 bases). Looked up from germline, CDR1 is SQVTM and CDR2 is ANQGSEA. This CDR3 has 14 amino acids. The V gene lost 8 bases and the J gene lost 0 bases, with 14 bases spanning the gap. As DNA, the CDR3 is TGCAGCTTGACCCCGGGGAGCTCCTACAATGAGCAGTTCTTC. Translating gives CSLTPGSSYNEQFF.

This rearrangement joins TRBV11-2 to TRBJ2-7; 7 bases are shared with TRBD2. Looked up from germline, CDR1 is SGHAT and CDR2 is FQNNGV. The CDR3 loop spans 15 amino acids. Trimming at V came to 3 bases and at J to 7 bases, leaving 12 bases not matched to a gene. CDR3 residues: CASSFTSAPFQEQYF. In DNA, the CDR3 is TGTGCCAGCAGCTTCACTAGCGCTCCCTTTCAGGAGCAGTACTTC. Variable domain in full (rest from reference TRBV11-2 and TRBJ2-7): EAGVAQSPRYKIIEKRQSVAFWCNPISGHATLYWYQQILGQGPKLLIQFQNNGVVDDSQLPKDRFSAERLKGVDSTLKIQPAKLEDSAVYLCASSFTSAPFQEQYFGPGTRLTVT.

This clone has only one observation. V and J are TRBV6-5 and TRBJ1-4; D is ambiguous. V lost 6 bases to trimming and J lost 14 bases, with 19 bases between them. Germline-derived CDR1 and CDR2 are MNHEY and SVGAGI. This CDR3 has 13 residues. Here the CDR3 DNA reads TGTGCCAGCAGCGAGTCGAAGTACAATAGGCTGTTTTTT. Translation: CASSESKYNRLFF.